These 22 T cell receptor beta chains were sequenced from one sample in a study of cytomegalovirus exposure and HLA in healthy donors. The PCR employed 60 Vbeta primers together with 13 Jbeta primers. The protocol was immunoSEQ multiplex PCR, while the TCRdb copy is restricted to in-frame clones and leaves out a portion. Of 200,000 to 250,000 clones in the sample, about 85% are singletons; the top ten hold 0.2% to 0.3%. Sequenced material: PBMCs. The receptors were gathered from a girl aged 2-15 years in good health and CMV-seronegative.

The V call is TRBV30, the J call TRBJ2-3; perhaps TRBD2 as D (5 bases). V shed 0 bases and J shed 1 base, with 8 bases lying between them. This CDR3 has 14 amino acids. Germline values: CDR1 GTSNPN, CDR2 SVGIG (reference sequence). CDR3 nucleotides: TGTGCCTGGAGTGTGGCGGGCGGCACAGATACGCAGTATTTT. This translates into CAWSVAGGTDTQYF.

This clone appeared a few times. The chain is built from TRBV6-6 and TRBJ2-7, with D perhaps TRBD1 (6 bases). The CDR3 covers 15 residues. Between the trimmed V and J ends, which lost 1 base and 0 bases, there was a span of 10 bases. Germline V gives CDR1 MNHNY, CDR2 SVGAGI (reference sequence). The CDR3 nucleotides read TGTGCCAGCAGTTACTTGGGACAACCCTCCTACGAGCAGTACTTC. It encodes CASSYLGQPSYEQYF.

The chain couples TRBV19 to TRBJ2-5; 8 bases align to TRBD1. CDR1 is LNHDA and CDR2 is SQIVND in the germline V gene (reference sequence). V shed 3 bases and J 5 bases; nucleotides not matched to a gene: 11. The CDR3 length is 16 residues. CDR3 in DNA: TGTGCCAGTAGTATGAAAGGGACAGGAGAATTGGAGACCCAGTACTTC. Translating it yields CASSMKGTGELETQYF.

The rearrangement joins TRBV27 to TRBJ2-5; 12 nucleotides agree with TRBD2. The germline CDR1 and CDR2 sequences are MNHEY and SMNVEV (reference sequence). The trim removed 5 bases at V and 1 base at J, leaving 5 bases unmatched. CDR3 length equals 16 residues. For the CDR3, the DNA is TGTGCCAGCAGTACTAGCGGGGGGCCCAGCCAAGAGACCCAGTACTTC. Protein sequence: CASSTSGGPSQETQYF.

This clone showed up just once. The J gene is TRBJ1-1, the V gene TRBV7-9; TRBD1 agrees at 12 bases. The CDR3 has 14 residues. CDR1 and CDR2 (germline): SEHNR, FQNEAQ (reference sequence). V dropped 5 bases and J dropped 6; count of bases not matched to a gene: 4. CDR3 DNA: TGTGCCAGCAGCGGATGGGACAGGGGGCCTGAAGCTTTCTTT. It specifies CASSGWDRGPEAFF.

CDR3 in DNA: TGTGCCAGCAGCCAGGCGGGACAGGGTGGTGGCTACACCTTC. It codes for CASSQAGQGGGYTF. This sequence joins TRBV4-2 and TRBJ1-2; 9 positions agree with TRBD1. Unmatched junction bases numbered 6, after V lost 3 bases and J lost 7 bases. Germline V CDR1 and CDR2: LGHNA, YNFKEQ. The CDR3 contains 14 residues.

The rearrangement uses TRBV18 and TRBJ2-2; TRBD1 agrees at 7 bases. Looked up from germline, CDR1 is KGHSH and CDR2 is LQKENI. This CDR3 region has 15 residues. V trimming: 7 bases; J trimming: 5 bases; junction bases outside the gene matches: 10. The CDR3 reads CASYRQGGGTGELFF. CDR3 nucleotide sequence: TGTGCCAGCTACCGACAGGGCGGCGGTACCGGGGAGCTGTTTTTT.

The genes are TRBV2 and TRBJ2-1; D unclear. The CDR3 runs 15 residues. In germline, CDR1 is SNHLY, CDR2 FYNNEI. With 4 bases removed from V and 3 bases from J, the gap between germline ends came to 13 bases. The CDR3 nucleotides are TGTGCCAGCAGTGTGGGCTTAGTTGGCTACAATGAGCAGTTCTTC. The encoded protein is CASSVGLVGYNEQFF.

The genes are TRBV30 and TRBJ2-7, with D perhaps TRBD1 (6 bases). V lost 3 bases to trimming and J lost 5 bases, with 14 bases between them. The germline V gene encodes CDR1 GTSNPN and CDR2 SVGIG (reference sequence). The CDR3 covers 13 residues. DNA of the CDR3: TGTGCCTGGAGCCGACAGGTCACCCACGAGCAGTACTTC. Its protein is CAWSRQVTHEQYF.

In this sample, this clone turned up a few times. The rearrangement links TRBV10-3 to TRBJ2-7, with 7 bases matching TRBD1. The length of the CDR3 is 12 residues. J was trimmed by 5 bases and V by 6 bases; bases with no gene match: 4. Germline V CDR1 and CDR2: ENHRY, SYGVKD. The CDR3 is CAIRQGDDEQYF. Written as DNA, the CDR3 is TGTGCCATCAGGCAGGGGGACGACGAGCAGTACTTC.

The CDR3 nucleotides are TGTGCCAGCAGCAGCCAACTAGCGGGGAGTCCCTACGAGCAGTACTTC. The encoded protein is CASSSQLAGSPYEQYF. V gene TRBV5-5 combines with J gene TRBJ2-7, with 10 bases that match TRBD2. The V and J ends lost 4 bases and 2 bases, in that order; junction bases with no gene match: 9. Germline CDR1 is SGHKS and CDR2 is YYEKEE (reference sequence). This CDR3 contains 16 residues.

This sequence joins TRBV4-1 and TRBJ2-1; 14 nucleotides line up with TRBD2. J gave up 6 bases and V 3 bases, and 4 bases lay outside the gene matches. In germline, CDR1 is MGHRA, CDR2 YSYEKL. CDR3 length: 16 residues. CDR3 sequence (DNA): TGCGCCAGCAGCCACCGGACTAGCGGGGGGACCAATGAGCAGTTCTTC. Translated: CASSHRTSGGTNEQFF.

This chain uses TRBV27 with TRBJ1-1; D call uncertain. V was pared by 4 bases and J by 1 base, with 22 bases between. CDR3 length equals 18 residues. The germline V gene encodes CDR1 MNHEY and CDR2 SMNVEV (reference sequence). The CDR3 DNA sequence: TGTGCCAGCAGTTCCGCGAGATCGGGGAACGCGAGGAACACTGAAGCTTTCTTT. Protein sequence: CASSSARSGNARNTEAFF.

The chain links TRBV30 to TRBJ1-5, with 7 bases matching TRBD1. V dropped 1 base and J dropped 8; count of bases not matched to a gene: 5. From germline, CDR1 is GTSNPN and CDR2 SVGIG (reference sequence). The CDR3 is made up of 13 amino acids. In DNA form, the CDR3 reads TGTGCCTGGAGTGCTGGGACAGTCGAGCCCCAGCATTTT. Its translation: CAWSAGTVEPQHF.

The gene calls are TRBV14 and TRBJ2-7, with 13 bases identical to TRBD2. J was trimmed by 2 bases and V by 5 bases; bases with no gene match: 6. The CDR3 runs 16 residues. Germline V gene lookup returns CDR1 SGHDN and CDR2 FVKESK. The CDR3 DNA follows: TGTGCCAGCAGCGAGCGACTAGCGGGAGGTCCCTACGAGCAGTACTTC. Protein: CASSERLAGGPYEQYF.

V and J are TRBV6-5 and TRBJ2-3; 7 positions match TRBD2. This CDR3 comprises 13 residues. Germline values: CDR1 MNHEY, CDR2 SVGAGI. V trimming: 10 bases; J trimming: 0 bases; junction bases outside the gene matches: 4. CDR3 loop: CATNSGSTDTQYF. The CDR3, as DNA: TGTGCCACCAATAGCGGGAGCACAGATACGCAGTATTTT.

The gene calls are TRBV11-2 and TRBJ2-2; 8 bases fit TRBD1. CDR3 length: 17 amino acids. V lost 2 bases to trimming and J lost 4 bases; unmatched junction nucleotides: 9. Looked up from germline, CDR1 is SGHAT and CDR2 is FQNNGV. Here the CDR3 DNA reads TGTGCCAGCAGCTTACTCCGACAGGGGAATAGCACCGGGGAGCTGTTTTTT. It yields the protein CASSLLRQGNSTGELFF.

The J gene is TRBJ2-7, the V gene TRBV2, with 7 nucleotides matching TRBD1. Germline V gives CDR1 SNHLY, CDR2 FYNNEI. With 3 bases clipped from V and 3 bases from J, the junction kept 11 bases outside the gene matches. The CDR3 totals 16 residues. In DNA, the CDR3 is TGTGCCAGCAGTGAGGCCGGGACAGAGTTTCTCTACGAGCAGTACTTC. Its protein product is CASSEAGTEFLYEQYF.

The chain recombines TRBV5-1 with TRBJ2-5; 8 bases map to TRBD1. Germline V CDR1 and CDR2: SGHRS, YFSETQ. The CDR3 has 15 amino acids. V trimming: 4 bases; J trimming: 5 bases; junction bases outside the gene matches: 10. Here the CDR3 reads CASSRGQGGRETQYF. In DNA form, the CDR3 reads TGCGCCAGCAGCCGAGGACAGGGTGGACGGGAGACCCAGTACTTC.

This chain uses TRBV6-5 with TRBJ1-6, with TRBD1 matching over 12 bases. V gave up 0 bases and J gave up 8 bases; unmatched junction bases: 2. Germline V gene lookup returns CDR1 MNHEY and CDR2 SVGAGI. This CDR3 contains 16 residues. CDR3 loop: CASSYSGTGGYSPLHF. The CDR3 bases are TGTGCCAGCAGTTACTCGGGGACAGGGGGCTATTCACCCCTCCACTTT.

This chain joins TRBV30 and TRBJ2-3; D possibly corresponds to TRBD2 (6 bases). CDR1 is GTSNPN and CDR2 is SVGIG in the germline V gene (reference sequence). The CDR3 consists of 14 residues. Trimming removed 1 base at V and 1 base at J, with 9 bases between. The chain's CDR3 is CAWSAGVGTDTQYF. CDR3 in DNA: TGTGCCTGGAGTGCGGGGGTCGGCACAGATACGCAGTATTTT.

V usage is TRBV19 and J usage is TRBJ2-7, with 8 bases identical to TRBD1. Germline CDR1 LNHDA, CDR2 SQIVND (reference sequence). The V segment lost 6 bases and the J segment 2 bases; nucleotides outside the gene matches: 6. CDR3 length: 14 residues. The CDR3 region is CASREGQGPYEQYF. The CDR3 nucleotides are TGTGCCAGTAGGGAAGGACAGGGACCCTACGAGCAGTACTTC.